This record concerns one T cell receptor (beta chain) sequence. The entry originates in a study of blood T cell repertoires in COVID-19. About the study: Donors in the United States, Italy and Spain gave samples during acute or convalescent COVID-19. Sources were T cells, B-cell-depleted T cells, or PBMCs; the material itself was cDNA or gDNA.

Per the study methods: Cell counts per sample came from amplifying reference gene primers. Repertoires were generated with immunoSEQ multiplex PCR, while TCRdb's copy carries only in-frame clones and drops some. That table gives V, J and clone size, and the DNA gave D and trimming. The sample records a few hundred thousand clones, about 90% being singletons. In Seattle, patients joined the study during active infection and were tracked longitudinally. The V segment lost 0 bases and the J segment 4 bases; nucleotides outside the gene matches: 5. In germline, CDR1 is LGHDT, CDR2 YNNKEL (reference sequence). The CDR3 has 15 amino acids.

The sequencing sample was made of peripheral blood. This TCR came from a woman in her fifties or sixties with COVID-19, enrolled during active disease. The V call is TRBV3-1 (or the pseudogene TRBV3-2), the J call TRBJ1-2, with TRBD1 identical over 7 bases. CDR3 sequence (DNA): TGTGCCAGCAGCCAAGATATCGGACAGGTCTATGGCTACACCTTC. As protein: CASSQDIGQVYGYTF.